This T cell receptor (beta chain) was sequenced in a study of T cell repertoires in ileal Crohn's disease. Study-level points and caveats: Compared with CD4 T cells, sorted CD8 cells carried more expanded clones.

Time point meaning: inflamed ileum from the surgical specimen. Profiling relied on immunoSEQ multiplex PCR, and the TCRdb table lists in-frame clones only, not all of them. The sample yields fewer than 6,000 clones, 82% seen once. The CDR3 loop spans 16 amino acids. Germline CDR1 MRHNA, CDR2 SNTAGT. The V end lost 6 bases, the J end lost 0 bases, and 12 bases lay between the germline ends. Comments on this clone: What it binds is unknown.

V usage is TRBV6-4 and J usage is TRBJ2-6; the D is unclear. The sequence was collected from an adult with Crohn's disease. Sequencing input: ileal tissue. For the CDR3, the DNA is TGTGCCAGCAGCCCGGTTGGCGGCTCTGGGGCCAACGTCCTGACTTTC. Its translation: CASSPVGGSGANVLTF.